This TCR beta chain was observed in a study of CD8 T cells in Susac syndrome. Study-level findings and limits: Clonal expansion was present among Susac CD8+ cells. This expansion reached its peak in TEMRA cells and in active patients.

Germline CDR1 reads LNHDA; CDR2 reads SQIVND (reference sequence). Trimming removed 6 bases from V and 0 bases from J, with 20 bases in between. This CDR3 has 17 residues. Patients with Susac syndrome met the recently defined diagnostic criteria for definite or probable disease. TEMRA cells were enriched by FACS, while CD8+ and CD4+ T cells were obtained through a negative isolation that was performed magnetically. This clonotype occurred once. What it recognizes is unknown. The authors reverse transcribed roughly 0.5 to 1 ug RNA with random hexamers. TCRdb reprocessed the immunoSEQ multiplex PCR reads with MiXCR, giving one entry per CDR3 protein. The sample carries about 140,000 distinct CDR3 sequences, approximately 95% recorded once.

This receptor was taken from a human donor with Susac syndrome. The gene calls are TRBV19 and TRBJ1-1; no clear D gene. Sample: CD8+ T cells from PBMCs. This CDR3 is CASSPEGIGTMNTEAFF. Written as DNA, the CDR3 is TGTGCCAGTAGCCCCGAAGGGATAGGAACGATGAACACTGAAGCTTTCTTT.